The T cell receptor (beta chain) under discussion was sequenced for a study of CD8 T cells in Susac syndrome. Study-level points and caveats: Clonal expansion was not observed in the Susac syndrome CD4+ T cell repertoires.

Germline CDR1 DFQATT, CDR2 SNEGSKA (reference sequence). The CDR3 sequence is 14 residues long. V gave up 2 bases and J gave up 6 bases, with 15 bases separating them. Patients with Susac syndrome fulfilled recently defined diagnostic criteria for definite or probable disease. TEMRA cells were FACS-enriched, while CD8+ and CD4+ T cells were negatively isolated. The RNA input was about 0.5 to 1 ug, and it was reverse transcribed with random hexamers. TCRdb processed the immunoSEQ multiplex PCR reads anew with MiXCR; each CDR3 protein has one entry. The data show some 160,000 distinct CDR3 sequences, approximately 94% seen once. A remark on this clonotype: Its antigen remains unidentified.

Input material: CD4+ T cells from PBMCs. The receptor was isolated from a human donor with Susac syndrome. The V call is TRBV20-1, the J call TRBJ2-3, with D perhaps TRBD1 or TRBD2 (5 bases each). This chain's CDR3 is CSARPPGASDTQYF. CDR3 nucleotides: TGCAGTGCTAGACCCCCCGGGGCATCTGATACGCAGTATTTT.